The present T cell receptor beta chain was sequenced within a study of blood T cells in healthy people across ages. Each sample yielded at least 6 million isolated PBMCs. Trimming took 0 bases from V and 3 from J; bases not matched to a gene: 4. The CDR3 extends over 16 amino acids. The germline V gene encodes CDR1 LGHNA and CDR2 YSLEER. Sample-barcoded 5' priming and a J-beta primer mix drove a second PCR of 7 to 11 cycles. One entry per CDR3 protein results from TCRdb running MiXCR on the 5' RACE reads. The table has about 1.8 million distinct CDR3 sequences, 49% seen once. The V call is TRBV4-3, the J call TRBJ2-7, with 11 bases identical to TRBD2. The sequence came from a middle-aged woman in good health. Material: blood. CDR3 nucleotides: TGCGCCAGCAGCCAAGATGGCGGGACTAGCGGCTACGAGCAGTACTTC. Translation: CASSQDGGTSGYEQYF.